This T cell receptor beta chain came from a study of T cell responses to AZD1222 COVID-19 vaccine. Study-wide points: Rises in breadth and depth of Spike-specific TCRs came after two AZD1222 doses. In a largely white British group with more females than males, clonal diversity was possibly underestimated.

As regards this clone: Its antigen is still unknown.

The table came from immunoSEQ multiplex PCR; TCRdb's copy has only in-frame clones and leaves some out. The table includes some 170,000 clones, around nine tenths detected once. Germline trimming cut 4 bases from V and 4 bases from J; bases unmatched to any gene: 4. The CDR3 runs to 15 residues. Germline CDR1 reads SGHRS; CDR2 reads YFSETQ. The source of this sequence is an adult in good health. Sequencing was performed on peripheral blood, taken on day 0 of AZD1222 vaccination. This sequence joins TRBV5-1 and TRBJ2-3, with TRBD1 matching over 12 bases. The CDR3 sequence is CASSTGQGAADTQYF. DNA for the CDR3: TGCGCCAGCAGCACGGGACAGGGGGCCGCAGATACGCAGTATTTT.